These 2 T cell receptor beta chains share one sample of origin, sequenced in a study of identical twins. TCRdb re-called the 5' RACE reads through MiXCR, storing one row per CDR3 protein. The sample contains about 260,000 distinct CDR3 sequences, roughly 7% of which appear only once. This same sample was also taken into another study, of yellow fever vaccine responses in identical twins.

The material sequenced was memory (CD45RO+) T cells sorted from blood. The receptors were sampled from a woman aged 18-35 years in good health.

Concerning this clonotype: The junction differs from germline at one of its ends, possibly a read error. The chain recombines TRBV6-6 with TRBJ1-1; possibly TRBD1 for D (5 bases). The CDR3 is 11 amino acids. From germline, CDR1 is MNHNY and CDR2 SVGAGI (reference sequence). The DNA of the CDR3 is TGTGCCAGCCGGGGCAACATTGAAGCTTTCTTT. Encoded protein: CASRGNIEAFF.

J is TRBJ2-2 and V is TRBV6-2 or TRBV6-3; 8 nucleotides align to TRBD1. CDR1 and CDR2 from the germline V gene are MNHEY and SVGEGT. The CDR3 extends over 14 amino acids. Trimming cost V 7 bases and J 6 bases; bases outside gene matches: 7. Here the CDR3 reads CASNRQGLSGELFF. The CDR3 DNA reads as TGTGCCAGCAACAGACAGGGGTTGTCCGGGGAGCTGTTTTTT.